This TCR beta chain was observed in a study of T cell clonotyping in hematopoietic cell transplantation. With regard to this clone: Its antigen is as yet unknown.

General study results and limits: Few recipient clonotypes overlapped donors; over 97% were de novo at given depth. Graft donor and pretransplant recipient Inverse Simpson Index values predicted broader posttransplant TCR diversity.

The CDR3 has 15 amino acids. The V gene's germline CDR1 is SEHNR and CDR2 FQNEAQ (reference sequence). Trimming cost V 7 bases and J 6 bases, with 22 bases left between them. Data came from immunoSEQ multiplex PCR; TCRdb stores just in-frame clones and leaves some out. This table has roughly 27,000 clones, approximately 96% appearing once. This sequence joins TRBV7-9 and TRBJ2-7; D possibly uses TRBD1 or TRBD2 (5 bases each). What was sequenced was peripheral blood mononuclear cells. The receptor was isolated from a man aged 45-65 years in good health. Some clones in this sample may be carry-over from other donors' samples. CDR3 nucleotide sequence: TGTGCCAGCAAAACCGGGACGGTAACCTTCGGCGAGCAGTACTTC. It is translated as CASKTGTVTFGEQYF.